These 27 T cell receptor beta chains share one sample of origin, sequenced in a study of shared clonotypes between healthy human individuals. Sequencing used immunoSEQ multiplex PCR; TCRdb keeps in-frame clones, though not all of them. The sample holds over 2 million clones, approximately 95% seen once. CD8 cells classed as naive were CD45RO-negative and positively selected for CCR7, excluding terminally differentiated effector memory CD45RA+ cells. The material sequenced was naive CD8+ T cells sorted from blood. The receptors were sampled from a young man in good health.

The chain combines TRBV19 with TRBJ1-1; D remains unclear. Looked up from germline, CDR1 is LNHDA and CDR2 is SQIVND (reference sequence). V was pared by 1 base and J by 1 base, with 7 bases between. CDR3 length: 14 residues. CDR3 in amino acids: CASSIVLANTEAFF. CDR3 DNA sequence: TGTGCCAGTAGTATAGTACTAGCGAACACTGAAGCTTTCTTT.

V and J are TRBV7-9 and TRBJ1-2; maybe TRBD1 (6 bases). The germline V and J ends were trimmed by 1 base and 6 bases, with 9 bases remaining between them. The CDR3 spans 13 residues. Germline lookup yields CDR1 SEHNR and CDR2 FQNEAQ (reference sequence). Here the CDR3 DNA reads TGTGCCAGCAGCTTAGACAGGGTTGATGGCTACACCTTC. Amino acid sequence: CASSLDRVDGYTF.

The chain carries TRBV27 and TRBJ2-1; D is uncertain. Germline V gene sequence: CDR1 MNHEY, CDR2 SMNVEV (reference sequence). Trimming removed 2 bases at V and 4 bases at J, with 9 bases between. The CDR3 spans 14 residues. Here the CDR3 reads CASSLLLPYNEQFF. The CDR3 DNA reads as TGTGCCAGCAGTTTACTACTACCTTACAATGAGCAGTTCTTC.

The J gene is TRBJ2-4, the V gene TRBV6-5; no reliable D call. V gave up 0 bases and J gave up 8 bases, with 8 bases separating them. Germline V gene lookup returns CDR1 MNHEY and CDR2 SVGAGI. CDR3 size: 13 residues. DNA for the CDR3: TGTGCCAGCAGTTACTCGATTCTGGACATTCAGTACTTC. This codes for CASSYSILDIQYF.

V usage is TRBV11-2 and J usage is TRBJ2-5; tentatively, D is TRBD2 (5 bases). Deletions cut 0 bases from V and 1 base from J, with 15 bases between. CDR1 SGHAT and CDR2 FQNNGV come from the germline V gene. CDR3 size: 17 residues. CDR3 region: CASSLDRYLEGQETQYF. CDR3 bases: TGTGCCAGCAGCTTAGATCGGTACCTAGAGGGCCAAGAGACCCAGTACTTC.

This chain uses TRBV11-2 with TRBJ2-3; the D is unclear. In germline, CDR1 is SGHAT, CDR2 FQNNGV. Trimming cost V 5 bases and J 3 bases, with 9 bases left between them. The CDR3 is 13 residues long. The CDR3 DNA follows: TGTGCCAGCAGCCCTGAGGTAACAGATACGCAGTATTTT. It codes for CASSPEVTDTQYF.

Written as DNA, the CDR3 is TGTGCCAGCAGCCTTGGACCGTCGGGCCCCAACGAGCAGTACTTC. This encodes CASSLGPSGPNEQYF. This rearrangement joins TRBV9 to TRBJ2-7; no clear D. Trimming stripped 4 bases from V and 5 bases from J, with 19 bases between. Looked up from germline, CDR1 is SGDLS and CDR2 is YYNGEE. The CDR3 has 15 amino acids.

The chain joins TRBV5-6 to TRBJ2-5; D tentatively reads TRBD1 or TRBD2 (5 bases each). The germline V and J ends were trimmed by 4 bases and 6 bases, with 19 bases remaining between them. This CDR3 contains 15 residues. Germline V gives CDR1 SGHDT, CDR2 YYEEEE. The CDR3 is CASSTFPGTEKTQYF. As DNA, the CDR3 is TGTGCCAGCAGCACGTTTCCCGGGACGGAGAAGACCCAGTACTTC.

This chain connects TRBV10-2 to TRBJ1-1; 7 nucleotides match TRBD1. The CDR3 loop spans 14 amino acids. Per the germline V gene, CDR1 is WSHSY and CDR2 is SAAADI. The V gene end was trimmed by 2 bases and the J gene end by 0 bases; junction bases not matched to a gene: 0. The CDR3 nucleotides read TGCGCCAGCAGTGAGGGACAGGTGAACACTGAAGCTTTCTTT. As protein: CASSEGQVNTEAFF.

The chain uses TRBV7-9 and TRBJ2-7; TRBD1 agrees at 7 bases. Unmatched junction bases numbered 2, after V lost 1 base and J lost 2 bases. The length of the CDR3 is 14 residues. Germline assignment: CDR1 SEHNR and CDR2 FQNEAQ (reference sequence). The CDR3 here is CASSLVGQTYEQYF. CDR3 nucleotide sequence: TGTGCCAGCAGCTTAGTGGGACAGACCTACGAGCAGTACTTC.

V gene TRBV13 combines with J gene TRBJ1-2; 10 bases line up with TRBD1. The CDR3 is made up of 13 amino acids. CDR1 is PRHDT and CDR2 is FYEKMQ in the germline V gene (reference sequence). The V and J ends lost 8 bases and 4 bases, in that order; junction bases with no gene match: 4. CDR3 loop: CASRTGGSYGYTF. The CDR3 DNA reads TGTGCCAGCCGGACAGGGGGGTCCTATGGCTACACCTTC.

This clone came up once. The rearrangement links TRBV7-9 to TRBJ2-7; D may be TRBD1 (6 bases). From germline, CDR1 is SEHNR and CDR2 FQNEAQ (reference sequence). This CDR3 spans 14 amino acids. V gave up 5 bases and J gave up 2 bases, with 13 bases separating them. The CDR3 DNA reads as TGTGCCAGCAGCCGGGACACCAGTCCCTACGAGCAGTACTTC. This encodes CASSRDTSPYEQYF.

V usage is TRBV29-1 and J usage is TRBJ1-1; D unclear. Trimming removed 0 bases from V and 7 bases from J, with 12 bases in between. Germline-derived CDR1 and CDR2 are SQVTM and ANQGSEA. This CDR3 is built from 13 residues. The CDR3 DNA is TGCAGCGTTGAAGATCCGGACCTCGTTGAAGCTTTCTTT. Protein product: CSVEDPDLVEAFF.

The V and J genes are TRBV27 and TRBJ2-7; 7 bases align to TRBD2. The V gene's germline CDR1 is MNHEY and CDR2 SMNVEV (reference sequence). The CDR3 covers 16 residues. Trimming cost V 5 bases and J 0 bases; bases outside gene matches: 10. The CDR3 is CASSPSGGGSSYEQYF. The CDR3 DNA sequence: TGTGCCAGCAGTCCCTCGGGCGGGGGAAGCTCCTACGAGCAGTACTTC.

The genes are TRBV27 and TRBJ1-2; 8 positions agree with TRBD1. CDR3 size: 18 residues. The V gene's germline CDR1 is MNHEY and CDR2 SMNVEV (reference sequence). The junction had 17 bases not matched to a gene; V was cut back by 5 bases and J by 3 bases. DNA of the CDR3: TGTGCCAGCAGTCCCCATACCTTACAGGGGGTGGGTTACTATGGCTACACCTTC. Protein product: CASSPHTLQGVGYYGYTF.

This rearrangement joins TRBV7-8 to TRBJ1-4; no clear D gene. This CDR3 has 16 amino acids. CDR1 and CDR2 from the germline V gene are SGHVS and FQNEAQ. Trimming left V 3 bases short and J 6 bases short, with 17 bases between. CDR3 region: CASSFGQQIVDEKLFF. CDR3 coding DNA: TGTGCCAGCAGCTTCGGTCAGCAGATCGTCGATGAAAAACTGTTTTTT.

The chain recombines TRBV11-2 with TRBJ2-7, with 10 bases lining up with TRBD1. Germline lookup yields CDR1 SGHAT and CDR2 FQNNGV. Germline trimming cut 3 bases from V and 3 bases from J; bases unmatched to any gene: 5. The CDR3 extends over 15 amino acids. The CDR3 protein is CASSFPGTGDYEQYF. CDR3 DNA: TGTGCCAGCAGCTTCCCCGGGACAGGGGACTACGAGCAGTACTTC.

Regarding this clone: Its ends do not fully match the called genes, so a read error is possible. The chain couples TRBV7-7 to TRBJ1-2; D unresolved. The CDR3 has 15 residues. CDR1 is SSHAT and CDR2 is FNYEAQ in the germline V gene (reference sequence). The CDR3 DNA sequence: TGTGCTAGCAGCCCGACTTCGTTGGGCAGCTATGGCTACACCTTC. This gives the protein CASSPTSLGSYGYTF.

The chain links TRBV21-1 to TRBJ1-5. TRBV21-1 is deemed a pseudogene. This CDR3 has 17 amino acids. CDR3 DNA sequence: TGTGCCAGCAGCCTCGTGTGTTTGATATATAGCAATCAGCCCCAGCATTTT. Translated, it gives CASSLVCLIYSNQPQHF.

This chain connects TRBV7-9 to TRBJ2-4; possible D gene TRBD1, 6 bases. Germline V gene data show CDR1 as SEHNR and CDR2 as FQNEAQ (reference sequence). Deletions cut 3 bases from V and 2 bases from J, with 23 bases between. The CDR3 has 19 amino acids. CDR3 DNA sequence: TGTGCCAGCAGCTTGGAACTTCACAGGGAACTAGAGTCCAAAAACATTCAGTACTTC. Encoded protein: CASSLELHRELESKNIQYF. Complete variable domain (other parts from reference TRBV7-9 and TRBJ2-4): DTGVSQNPRHKITKRGQNVTFRCDPISEHNRLYWYRQTLGQGPEFLTYFQNEAQLEKSRLLSDRFSAERPKGSFSTLEIQRTEQGDSAMYLCASSLELHRELESKNIQYFGAGTRLSVL.

The chain combines TRBV4-1 with TRBJ1-1; TRBD1 is a possible D gene (6 bases). The CDR3 sequence is 15 residues long. The V gene lost 1 base and the J gene lost 6 bases, with 15 bases spanning the gap. Germline loops: CDR1 MGHRA, CDR2 YSYEKL. The CDR3 protein is CASSQGREGDPEAFF. The CDR3 region has the DNA TGCGCCAGCAGCCAAGGTCGAGAGGGGGACCCTGAAGCTTTCTTT.

The chain carries TRBV27 and TRBJ1-4; 7 bases line up with TRBD1. Germline V gene lookup returns CDR1 MNHEY and CDR2 SMNVEV (reference sequence). The trim removed 4 bases at V and 10 bases at J, leaving 9 bases unmatched. CDR3 size: 14 residues. The CDR3 sequence: CASSSSTGLGKLFF. The CDR3 DNA sequence: TGTGCCAGCAGTTCCTCGACAGGGTTGGGAAAACTGTTTTTT.

The rearrangement links TRBV5-1 to TRBJ2-7, with D hard to call. Trimming cost V 0 bases and J 0 bases, with 7 bases left between them. The V gene's germline CDR1 is SGHRS and CDR2 YFSETQ. This CDR3 comprises 14 residues. CDR3 coding DNA: TGCGCCAGCAGCTTGGAGTGCAGCTCCTACGAGCAGTACTTC. Its translation: CASSLECSSYEQYF.

Here the CDR3 reads CASSLDREGNTEAFF. In DNA, the CDR3 is TGTGCCAGCAGCTTGGACAGGGAGGGGAACACTGAAGCTTTCTTT. V is TRBV5-4 and J is TRBJ1-1, with D possibly TRBD1 on 6 matching bases. The CDR3 covers 15 residues. V lost 0 bases and J 1 base, leaving 10 bases between the germline ends. Looked up from germline, CDR1 is SGHNT and CDR2 is YYREEE (reference sequence).

V gene TRBV6-5 combines with J gene TRBJ1-6, with 8 bases matching TRBD1. Per germline, CDR1 MNHEY and CDR2 SVGAGI. This CDR3 is 14 amino acids long. The ends lost 2 bases at V and 9 bases at J; junction bases unmatched: 3. Here the CDR3 DNA reads TGTGCCAGCAGTTACCGGGACAGGAGTTCACCCCTCCACTTT. It codes for CASSYRDRSSPLHF.

The chain uses TRBV7-3 and TRBJ1-3; 9 bases line up with TRBD1. The germline gives CDR1 SGHTA, CDR2 FQGTGA. The V and J ends lost 5 bases and 15 bases, in that order; junction bases with no gene match: 17. This CDR3 spans 15 amino acids. The CDR3 coding sequence is TGTGCCAGCAGCCGCCTCCGGGACAGGGCTCCCCCTGAATATTTT. This gives the protein CASSRLRDRAPPEYF.

This rearrangement joins TRBV28 to TRBJ2-1; 8 bases align to TRBD2. Trimming removed 5 bases from V and 0 bases from J; junction bases left unmatched: 18. Germline values: CDR1 MDHEN, CDR2 SYDVKM. The CDR3 runs 20 residues. CDR3 DNA: TGTGCCAGCAGTCTCCTCTCCGGGACTAGTATCCCAAGCTCCTACAATGAGCAGTTCTTC. This codes for CASSLLSGTSIPSSYNEQFF.